Listed below are T cell receptor beta chains from one sample, sequenced in a study of neurological immune-mediated disorders. TCRdb re-called the 5' RACE reads with MiXCR, one entry per CDR3 protein. Found here are under 60,000 distinct CDR3 sequences, about 3.7% of them singletons; the top ten hold under 6%. The sample was PBMCs. The receptors originated from a man aged 35 to 55 with multiple sclerosis. CDR3s include the opening cysteine and the closing phenylalanine or tryptophan. The D gene is left open where the match is weak. Some rows have no size entry. The others give once, few or many, or a class for an expanded clone.

TRBD1,TRBJ2-5,many,TRBV7-2,CASTTTGGSGVGKTQYF,TGTGCCAGCACCACGACAGGGGGAAGCGGCGTAGGAAAGACCCAGTACTTC
TRBD1,TRBJ2-5,many,TRBV12-3/TRBV12-4,CASSWTGGETQYF,TGTGCCAGCAGTTGGACAGGGGGGGAGACCCAGTACTTC
-,TRBJ2-3,many,TRBV12-3/TRBV12-4,CASTLSLSVDTQYF,TGTGCCAGCACCCTATCCCTCTCTGTGGATACGCAGTATTTT
-,TRBJ1-5,many,TRBV6-1,CASISDLNQPQHF,TGTGCCAGCATTTCGGACCTAAATCAGCCCCAGCATTTT
TRBD1,TRBJ2-5,many,TRBV27,CASSDRVPGETQYF,TGTGCCAGCAGTGACAGGGTCCCAGGAGAGACCCAGTACTTC
TRBD1,TRBJ2-2,many,TRBV5-1,CASSPGQSNTGELFF,TGCGCCAGCAGCCCGGGACAGAGTAACACCGGGGAGCTGTTTTTT
TRBD2,TRBJ2-5,many,TRBV12-3/TRBV12-4,CASSPLAGGIHGGETQYF,TGTGCCAGCAGTCCGTTAGCGGGGGGAATACATGGGGGAGAGACCCAGTACTTC
-,TRBJ2-1,many,TRBV15,CATSSPRDTNEQFF,TGTGCCACCAGCAGCCCCCGGGACACCAATGAGCAGTTCTTC
TRBD2,TRBJ2-3,many,TRBV4-1,CASSPLGGGTDTQYF,TGCGCCAGCAGCCCCCTGGGGGGGGGCACAGATACGCAGTATTTT
-,TRBJ1-5,-,TRBV5-5,CASSSSGVNQPQNF,TGTGCCAGCAGCTCTTCTGGAGTCAATCAGCCCCAGAATTTT
TRBD2,TRBJ2-5,many,TRBV6-4,CASSYIAGSQETQYF,TGTGCCAGCTCATATATAGCGGGGAGCCAAGAGACCCAGTACTTC
TRBD1,TRBJ2-2,many,TRBV11-2,CASSPDRGAGELFF,TGTGCCAGCAGCCCGGACAGGGGGGCCGGGGAGCTGTTTTTT
-,TRBJ1-2,many,TRBV28,CASSLGRYGYTF,TGTGCCAGCAGTTTGGGCCGCTATGGCTACACCTTC
-,TRBJ2-3,-,TRBV19,CASGADSTDTQYF,TGTGCCAGTGGGGCGGATAGCACAGATACGCAGTATTTT
TRBD1,TRBJ1-1,few,TRBV6-6,CASRDRAGDTEAFF,TGTGCCAGCAGGGACAGGGCTGGGGACACTGAAGCTTTCTTT
-,TRBJ1-5,many,TRBV20-1,CSAWENNQPQHF,TGCAGTGCTTGGGAAAACAATCAGCCCCAGCATTTT
TRBD2,TRBJ2-3,many,TRBV9,CASSVAGGPTDTQYF,TGTGCCAGCAGCGTAGCGGGGGGACCCACAGATACGCAGTATTTT
TRBD1,TRBJ1-5,-,TRBV6-1,CASSEATGTGGNQPQHF,TGTGCCAGCAGTGAAGCGACCGGGACAGGGGGCAATCAGCCCCAGCATTTT
TRBD1,TRBJ2-7,many,TRBV28,CASSFRDRSSYEQYF,TGTGCCAGCAGTTTCCGGGACAGGAGCTCCTACGAGCAGTACTTC
-,TRBJ1-1,many,TRBV4-1,CASSQVDRTEAFF,TGCGCCAGCAGCCAAGTGGATCGCACTGAAGCTTTCTTT
-,TRBJ2-7,many,TRBV20-1,CSDPGPTSYEQYF,TGCAGTGACCCGGGACCAACCTCCTACGAGCAGTACTTC
TRBD1,TRBJ1-4,many,TRBV20-1,CSAPGTGGGMTNEKLFF,TGCAGTGCCCCAGGGACAGGGGGGGGGATGACTAATGAAAAACTGTTTTTT
TRBD1,TRBJ2-2,many,TRBV9,CASSDRGRDTGELFF,TGTGCCAGCAGTGACAGGGGGCGGGACACCGGGGAGCTGTTTTTT
-,TRBJ2-2,many,TRBV12-3/TRBV12-4,CASSRAGELFF,TGTGCCAGCAGTCGAGCGGGGGAGCTGTTTTTT
-,TRBJ2-5,many,TRBV19,CASSISMQETQYF,TGTGCCAGTAGTATCTCAATGCAAGAGACCCAGTACTTC
-,TRBJ2-5,many,TRBV20-1,CSAIPANQETQYF,TGCAGTGCCATCCCCGCAAACCAAGAGACCCAGTACTTC
-,TRBJ2-2,many,TRBV3-1,CASSLKGSTGELFF,TGTGCCAGCAGCCTAAAGGGTTCGACCGGGGAGCTGTTTTTT
TRBD2,TRBJ2-3,many,TRBV10-3,CAISNIAGGPGDTQYF,TGTGCCATCAGTAATATAGCGGGGGGGCCAGGAGATACGCAGTATTTT
-,TRBJ2-7,many,TRBV29-1,CSVEDRQTYEQYF,TGCAGCGTTGAAGACCGACAGACCTACGAGCAGTACTTC
TRBD1,TRBJ2-3,many,TRBV6-4,CASSDTGGTDTQYF,TGTGCCAGCAGTGACACAGGGGGCACAGATACGCAGTATTTT
TRBD1,TRBJ2-1,few,TRBV7-6,CASSLSGTGGNEQFF,TGTGCCAGCAGCTTAAGCGGGACAGGGGGAAATGAGCAGTTCTTC
-,TRBJ1-1,medium-sized,TRBV27,CASSLSPENTEAFF,TGTGCCAGCAGTTTATCTCCCGAGAACACTGAAGCTTTCTTT
-,TRBJ2-5,many,TRBV12-3/TRBV12-4,CASSLAGRETQYF,TGTGCCAGCAGTTTAGCAGGGCGAGAGACCCAGTACTTC
-,TRBJ2-1,many,TRBV7-2,CASVDGGLNEQFF,TGTGCCAGCGTCGACGGGGGACTCAATGAGCAGTTCTTC
-,TRBJ1-6,many,TRBV6-6,CASTPAVGHPNSPLHF,TGTGCCAGCACCCCTGCGGTGGGACACCCGAATTCACCCCTCCACTTT
-,TRBJ2-1,many,TRBV3-1,CASSPGPDNEQFF,TGTGCCAGCAGCCCCGGACCGGACAATGAGCAGTTCTTC
-,TRBJ2-7,many,TRBV10-3,CAIRPGQNSYEQYF,TGTGCCATCAGGCCGGGACAAAACTCCTACGAGCAGTACTTC
-,TRBJ1-2,-,TRBV12-3/TRBV12-4,CASSLERGYGYTF,TGTGCCAGCAGTTTGGAAAGGGGGTATGGCTACACCTTC
-,TRBJ2-6,many,TRBV5-1,CASSLDGYGANVLTF,TGCGCCAGCAGCTTGGACGGCTATGGGGCCAACGTCCTGACTTTC
-,TRBJ2-3,many,TRBV5-1,CASSLGPTDTQYF,TGCGCCAGCAGCTTGGGTCCCACAGATACGCAGTATTTT
TRBD2,TRBJ2-7,many,TRBV5-1,CASRGLAGKTTDEQYF,TGCGCCAGCAGGGGACTAGCGGGGAAGACTACTGACGAGCAGTACTTC
-,TRBJ1-5,few,TRBV13,CASSLRKEPQHF,TGTGCCAGCAGCCTCCGCAAGGAGCCCCAGCATTTT
TRBD1,TRBJ2-7,many,TRBV5-1,CASNKGQGDNEQYF,TGCGCCAGCAACAAGGGACAGGGGGACAACGAGCAGTACTTC
TRBD2,TRBJ2-5,-,TRBV24-1,CATSGNRLAGMPQHETQYF,TGTGCCACCAGTGGTAACCGACTAGCGGGGATGCCCCAACACGAGACCCAGTACTTC
-,TRBJ2-3,many,TRBV12-3/TRBV12-4,CASSLGDSADTQYF,TGTGCCAGCAGTTTAGGGGATAGCGCAGATACGCAGTATTTT
-,TRBJ2-5,many,TRBV5-6,CASSLGTLETQYF,TGTGCCAGCAGCTTGGGGACATTGGAGACCCAGTACTTC
TRBD1,TRBJ2-7,many,TRBV5-6,CASRTGSWDEQYF,TGTGCCAGCAGGACAGGGTCTTGGGACGAGCAGTACTTC
-,TRBJ1-1,many,TRBV7-9,CASSLANGPHTEAFF,TGTGCCAGCAGCTTAGCGAACGGGCCCCACACTGAAGCTTTCTTT
-,TRBJ2-7,-,TRBV28,CASTQRAVPYEQYF,TGTGCCAGCACCCAACGGGCAGTTCCCTACGAGCAGTACTTC
TRBD2,TRBJ2-3,many,TRBV20-1,CSAPTRGGAGHTDTQYF,TGCAGTGCTCCCACGCGCGGGGGGGCCGGACACACAGATACGCAGTATTTT
TRBD1,TRBJ2-1,many,TRBV6-5,CASSPPTGKEDNEQFF,TGTGCCAGCAGCCCCCCGACAGGGAAAGAGGACAATGAGCAGTTCTTC
-,TRBJ2-7,-,TRBV29-1,CSVVAVGDAEQYF,TGCAGCGTTGTGGCAGTGGGGGATGCCGAGCAGTACTTC
-,TRBJ2-5,many,TRBV18,CASLDERGTQYF,TGTGCCAGCCTTGACGAGAGGGGGACCCAGTACTTC
-,TRBJ2-7,many,TRBV3-1,CASSQRSQSEQYF,TGTGCCAGCAGCCAAAGATCACAATCCGAGCAGTACTTC
-,TRBJ1-2,many,TRBV20-1,CSARSTDYGYTF,TGCAGTGCTAGATCCACCGATTATGGCTACACCTTC
-,TRBJ2-7,many,TRBV20-1,CSARYFGGISYEQYF,TGCAGTGCTAGATACTTTGGGGGTATCTCCTACGAGCAGTACTTC
TRBD1,TRBJ2-7,few,TRBV5-4,CASSRSTGVNYEQYF,TGTGCCAGCAGCCGGTCTACAGGGGTAAACTACGAGCAGTACTTC
TRBD2,TRBJ2-2,many,TRBV12-3/TRBV12-4,CASRPSGGRTGELFF,TGTGCCAGCAGACCTAGCGGGGGGAGAACCGGGGAGCTGTTTTTT
-,TRBJ1-4,many,TRBV20-1,CSARVPYQDATNEKLFF,TGCAGTGCTAGAGTCCCCTACCAGGACGCAACTAATGAAAAACTGTTTTTT
-,TRBJ1-2,many,TRBV10-3,CAISEGHPNYGYTF,TGTGCCATCAGTGAGGGCCACCCTAACTATGGCTACACCTTC